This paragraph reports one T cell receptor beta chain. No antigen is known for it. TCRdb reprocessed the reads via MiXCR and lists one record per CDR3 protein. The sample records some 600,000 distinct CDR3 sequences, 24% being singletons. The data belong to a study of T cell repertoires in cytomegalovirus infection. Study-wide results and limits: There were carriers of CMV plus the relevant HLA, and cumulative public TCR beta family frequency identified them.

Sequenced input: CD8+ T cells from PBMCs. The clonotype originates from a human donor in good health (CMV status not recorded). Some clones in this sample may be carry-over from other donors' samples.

The CDR3: CASSLTGGAWTEAFF. The CDR3 nucleotides are TGTGCCAGCAGCCTCACAGGGGGCGCGTGGACTGAAGCTTTCTTT. The chain couples TRBV14 to TRBJ1-1, with 9 bases identical to TRBD1. Germline V gene lookup returns CDR1 SGHDN and CDR2 FVKESK. V was pared by 4 bases and J by 5 bases, with 8 bases of the junction left unmatched. The CDR3 contains 15 residues.